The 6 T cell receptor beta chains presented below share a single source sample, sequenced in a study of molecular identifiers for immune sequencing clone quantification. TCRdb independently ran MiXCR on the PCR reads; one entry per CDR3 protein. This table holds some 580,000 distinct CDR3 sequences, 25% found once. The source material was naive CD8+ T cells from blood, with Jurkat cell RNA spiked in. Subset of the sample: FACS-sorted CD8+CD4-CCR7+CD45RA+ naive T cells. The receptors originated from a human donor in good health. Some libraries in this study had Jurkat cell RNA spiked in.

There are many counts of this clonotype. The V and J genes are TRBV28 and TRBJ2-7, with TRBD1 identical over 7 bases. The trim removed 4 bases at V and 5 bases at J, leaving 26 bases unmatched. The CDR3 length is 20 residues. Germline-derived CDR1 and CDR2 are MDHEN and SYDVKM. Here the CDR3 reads CASSSLEGKGAVTPVHEQYF. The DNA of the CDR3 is TGTGCCAGCAGTTCCTTAGAAGGGAAGGGGGCCGTGACGCCCGTCCACGAGCAGTACTTC.

In nucleotides, the CDR3 is TGCAGCGGCGGGAGGGTGCGGGGACCCTGGGATGAGCAGTTCTTC. Translated: CSGGRVRGPWDEQFF. The chain recombines TRBV29-1 with TRBJ2-1, with 9 nucleotides matching TRBD2. The CDR3 is 15 residues long. Germline V CDR1 and CDR2: SQVTM, ANQGSEA. The V gene end was trimmed by 7 bases and the J gene end by 8 bases; junction bases not matched to a gene: 15.

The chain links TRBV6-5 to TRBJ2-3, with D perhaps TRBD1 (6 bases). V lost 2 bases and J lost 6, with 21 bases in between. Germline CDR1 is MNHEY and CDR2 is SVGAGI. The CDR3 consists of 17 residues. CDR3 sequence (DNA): TGTGCCAGCAGTTACACCCGGGACACAGAAACATCGGATACGCAGTATTTT. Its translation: CASSYTRDTETSDTQYF.

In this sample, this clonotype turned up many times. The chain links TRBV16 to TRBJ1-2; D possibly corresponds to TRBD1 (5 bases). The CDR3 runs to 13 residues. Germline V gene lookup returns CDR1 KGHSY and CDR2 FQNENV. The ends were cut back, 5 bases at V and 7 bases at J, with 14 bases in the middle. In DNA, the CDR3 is TGTGCCAGCAGCTCAGGGTCGCTGGCTGGCTACACCTTC. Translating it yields CASSSGSLAGYTF.

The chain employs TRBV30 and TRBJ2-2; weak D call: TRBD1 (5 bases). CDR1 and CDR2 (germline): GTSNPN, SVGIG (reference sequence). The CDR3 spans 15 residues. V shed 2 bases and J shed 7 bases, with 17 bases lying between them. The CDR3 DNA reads TGTGCCTGGAGTCTTTCCTTCAGGGAAATCGGGGAGCTGTTTTTT. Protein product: CAWSLSFREIGELFF.

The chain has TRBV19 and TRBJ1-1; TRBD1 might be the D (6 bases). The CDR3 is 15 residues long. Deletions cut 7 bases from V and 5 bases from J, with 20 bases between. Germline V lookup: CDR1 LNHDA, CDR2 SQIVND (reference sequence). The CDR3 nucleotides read TGTGCCAGTACCCCGCCCCAGGGGATGTTAACTGAAGCTTTCTTT. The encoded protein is CASTPPQGMLTEAFF.